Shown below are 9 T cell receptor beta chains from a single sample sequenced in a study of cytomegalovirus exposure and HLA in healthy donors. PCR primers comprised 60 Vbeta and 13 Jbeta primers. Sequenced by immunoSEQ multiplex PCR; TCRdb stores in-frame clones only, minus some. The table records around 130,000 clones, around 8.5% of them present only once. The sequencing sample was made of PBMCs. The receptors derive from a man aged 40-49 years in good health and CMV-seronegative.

CDR3 sequence: CASSRVSQGQGNSPLHF. The DNA for the CDR3 is TGTGCCAGCAGCCGAGTTTCCCAAGGACAGGGTAATTCACCCCTCCACTTT. V and J are TRBV7-2 and TRBJ1-6; the match to TRBD1 covers 8 bases. Germline values: CDR1 SGHTA, CDR2 FQGNSA. This CDR3 comprises 17 residues. V gave up 5 bases and J gave up 6 bases; unmatched junction bases: 12. Looking up the rest from reference TRBV7-2 and TRBJ1-6 gives the full variable domain: GAGVSQSPSNKVTEKGKDVELRCDPISGHTALYWYRQSLGQGLEFLIYFQGNSAPDKSGLPSDRFSAERTGGSVSTLTIQRTQQEDSAVYLCASSRVSQGQGNSPLHFGNGTRLTVT.

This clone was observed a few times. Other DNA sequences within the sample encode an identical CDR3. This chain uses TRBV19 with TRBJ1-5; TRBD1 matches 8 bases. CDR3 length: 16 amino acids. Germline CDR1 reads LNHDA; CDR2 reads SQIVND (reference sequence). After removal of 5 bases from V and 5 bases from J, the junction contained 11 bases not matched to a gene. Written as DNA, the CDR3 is TGTGCCAGTAGTCCTACCGGGACAGGCAGGGATCAGCCCCAGCATTTT. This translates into CASSPTGTGRDQPQHF.

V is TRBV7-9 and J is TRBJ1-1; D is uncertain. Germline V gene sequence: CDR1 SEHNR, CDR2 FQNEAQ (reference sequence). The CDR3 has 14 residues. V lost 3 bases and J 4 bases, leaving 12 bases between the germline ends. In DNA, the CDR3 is TGTGCCAGCAGCTTCTCCAGCGGCGGCACTGAAGCTTTCTTT. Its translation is CASSFSSGGTEAFF.

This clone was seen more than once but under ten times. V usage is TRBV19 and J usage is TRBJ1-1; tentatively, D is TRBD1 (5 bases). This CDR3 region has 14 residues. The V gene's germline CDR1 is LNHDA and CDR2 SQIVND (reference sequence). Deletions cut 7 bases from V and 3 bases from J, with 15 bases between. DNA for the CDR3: TGTGCCAGTAAGGTCCAAGCGGGGGACACTGAAGCTTTCTTT. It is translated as CASKVQAGDTEAFF.

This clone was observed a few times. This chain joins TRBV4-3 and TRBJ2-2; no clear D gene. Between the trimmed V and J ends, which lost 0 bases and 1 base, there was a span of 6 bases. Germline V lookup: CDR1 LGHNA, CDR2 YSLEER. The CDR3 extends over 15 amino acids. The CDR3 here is CASSQDPRNTGELFF. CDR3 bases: TGCGCCAGCAGCCAAGATCCGAGGAACACCGGGGAGCTGTTTTTT.

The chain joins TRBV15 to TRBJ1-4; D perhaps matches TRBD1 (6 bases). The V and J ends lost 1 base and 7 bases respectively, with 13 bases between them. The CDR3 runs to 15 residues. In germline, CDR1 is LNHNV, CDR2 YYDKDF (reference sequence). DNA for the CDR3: TGTGCCACCAGCAGAGTAGGGGGATTGAGTGAAAAACTGTTTTTT. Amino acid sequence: CATSRVGGLSEKLFF.

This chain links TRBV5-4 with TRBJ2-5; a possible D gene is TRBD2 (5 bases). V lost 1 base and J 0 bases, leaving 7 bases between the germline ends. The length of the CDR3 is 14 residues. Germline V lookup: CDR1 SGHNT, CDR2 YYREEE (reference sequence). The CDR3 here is CASSLSGNQETQYF. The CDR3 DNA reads TGTGCCAGCAGCTTGTCGGGGAACCAAGAGACCCAGTACTTC.

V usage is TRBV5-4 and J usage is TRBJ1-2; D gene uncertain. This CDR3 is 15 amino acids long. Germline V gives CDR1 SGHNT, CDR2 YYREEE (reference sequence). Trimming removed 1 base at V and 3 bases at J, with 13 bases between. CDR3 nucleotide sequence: TGTGCCAGCAGCTTGCGGCCCCTAGGCGACTATGGCTACACCTTC. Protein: CASSLRPLGDYGYTF.

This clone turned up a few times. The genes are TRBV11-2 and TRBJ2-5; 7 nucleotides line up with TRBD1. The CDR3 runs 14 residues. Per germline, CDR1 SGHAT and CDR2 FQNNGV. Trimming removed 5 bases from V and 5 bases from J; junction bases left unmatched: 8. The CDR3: CASSPRGFGETQYF. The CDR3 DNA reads TGTGCCAGCAGCCCCAGGGGGTTTGGGGAGACCCAGTACTTC.